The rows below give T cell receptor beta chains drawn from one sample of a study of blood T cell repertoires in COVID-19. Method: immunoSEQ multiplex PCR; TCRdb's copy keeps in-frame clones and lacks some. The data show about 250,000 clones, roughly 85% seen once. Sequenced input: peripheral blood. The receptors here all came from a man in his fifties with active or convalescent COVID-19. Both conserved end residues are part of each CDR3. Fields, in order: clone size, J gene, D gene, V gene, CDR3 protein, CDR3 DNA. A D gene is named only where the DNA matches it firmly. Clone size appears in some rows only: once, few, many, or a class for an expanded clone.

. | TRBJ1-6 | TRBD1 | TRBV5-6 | CASRMDRRNSPLHF | TGTGCCAGCAGGATGGACAGGAGAAATTCACCCCTCCACTTT
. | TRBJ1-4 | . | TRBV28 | CASSLPGTHEKLFF | TGTGCCAGCAGTTTGCCCGGGACTCATGAAAAACTGTTTTTT
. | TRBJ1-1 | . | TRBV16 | CASSRTGSTEAFF | TGTGCCAGCAGCCGCACAGGGAGCACTGAAGCTTTCTTT
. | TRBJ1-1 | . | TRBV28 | CASSGGRDLF | TGTGCCAGCAGCGGGGGGCGTGATCTCTTT
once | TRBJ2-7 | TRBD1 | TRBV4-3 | CASSQRTGAYEQYF | TGCGCCAGCAGCCAACGGACAGGGGCCTACGAGCAGTACTTC
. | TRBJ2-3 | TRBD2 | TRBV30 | CAWSAGTSGSDTQYF | TGTGCCTGGAGCGCCGGGACTAGCGGATCAGATACGCAGTATTTT
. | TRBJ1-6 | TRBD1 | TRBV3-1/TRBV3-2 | CASSRDSNSPLHF | TGTGCCAGCTCCCGGGACAGCAATTCACCCCTCCACTTT
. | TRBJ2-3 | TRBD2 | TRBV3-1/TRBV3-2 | CASSPTSGTDTQYF | TGTGCCAGCAGCCCGACTAGCGGCACAGATACGCAGTATTTT
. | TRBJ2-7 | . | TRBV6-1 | CASSEGEAYEQYF | TGTGCCAGCAGTGAAGGGGAGGCCTACGAGCAGTACTTC
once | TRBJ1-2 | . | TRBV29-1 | CSVGGYLYGYTF | TGCAGCGTTGGAGGGTACCTCTATGGCTACACCTTC
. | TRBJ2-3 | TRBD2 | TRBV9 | CASSVTGGSVTDTQYF | TGTGCCAGCAGCGTAACGGGCGGGAGTGTCACAGATACGCAGTATTTT
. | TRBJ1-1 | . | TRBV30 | CAWSLTGSAEAFF | TGTGCCTGGAGCCTAACAGGGTCAGCTGAAGCTTTCTTT
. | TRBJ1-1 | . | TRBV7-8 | CASSPPQGNTEAFF | TGTGCCAGCAGCCCGCCACAGGGAAACACTGAAGCTTTCTTT
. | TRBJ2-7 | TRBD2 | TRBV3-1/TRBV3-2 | CASSRGTSGVREQYF | TGTGCCAGCAGCCGAGGAACTAGCGGCGTCCGGGAGCAGTACTTC
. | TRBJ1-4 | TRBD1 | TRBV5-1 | CASSPDGQGMFF | TGCGCCAGCAGCCCGGACGGACAGGGAATGTTTTTT
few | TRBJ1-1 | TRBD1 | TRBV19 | CASSNPRQGTEAFF | TGTGCCAGTAGTAACCCACGACAGGGGACTGAAGCTTTCTTT
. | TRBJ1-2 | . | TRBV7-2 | CASSLESRGEGYTF | TGTGCCAGCAGCTTAGAGTCCCGAGGAGAAGGCTACACCTTC
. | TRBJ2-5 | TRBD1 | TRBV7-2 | CASSLGQVLETQYF | TGTGCCAGCAGCTTGGGACAGGTCCTTGAGACCCAGTACTTC
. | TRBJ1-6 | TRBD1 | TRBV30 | CAWSSTGTGYNSPLHF | TGTGCCTGGAGTTCAACCGGGACAGGGTATAATTCACCCCTCCACTTT
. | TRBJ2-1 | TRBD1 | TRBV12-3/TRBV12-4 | CASSRTGGDEQFF | TGTGCCAGCAGCCGGACAGGGGGCGATGAGCAGTTCTTC
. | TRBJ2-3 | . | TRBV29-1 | CSVDQGYGTDTQYF | TGCAGCGTTGACCAGGGGTATGGCACAGATACGCAGTATTTT
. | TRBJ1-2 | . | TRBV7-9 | CASSLISLRDSGYTF | TGTGCCAGCAGCTTAATTTCTCTGAGGGATTCGGGCTACACCTTC